This is a list of T cell receptor beta chains from one sample in a study of PD-L1 blockade in urothelial cancer. Produced via immunoSEQ multiplex PCR; TCRdb's table is partial and in-frame only. This sample carries about 50,000 clones, about 86% of them seen once, and the ten largest clones take about 20%. Sequencing was performed on PBMCs, taken around atezolizumab (anti-PD-L1) treatment. The receptor set was obtained from a man aged 55 to 70 with urothelial cancer. Both conserved end residues are part of each CDR3. D genes are given only for firm matches. The listing skips clone size in some rows; elsewhere it reads once, few, many or a size class.

J	D	size	V	CDR3	DNA
TRBJ2-3	-	-	TRBV5-1	CASSRIGSGQPSTDTQYF	TGCGCCAGCAGCCGTATTGGGTCCGGACAGCCTAGCACAGATACGCAGTATTTT
TRBJ2-1	TRBD2	-	TRBV15	CATGREGRNEQFF	TGTGCCACCGGGCGGGAGGGCCGGAATGAGCAGTTCTTC
TRBJ2-1	-	-	TRBV6-4	CASSEGRRQFF	TGTGCCAGCAGTGAAGGCAGGCGCCAGTTCTTC
TRBJ2-7	TRBD2	-	TRBV11-2	CASSRDLPTSGRDYEQYF	TGTGCCAGCAGCCGAGACCTTCCTACCAGCGGGAGAGACTACGAGCAGTACTTC
TRBJ2-7	-	-	TRBV18	CASSPQRGGSSYEQYF	TGTGCCAGCTCACCACAAAGGGGGGGGAGCTCCTACGAGCAGTACTTC
TRBJ2-3	TRBD2	once	TRBV6-1	CASSVHFPGTSARTDTQYF	TGTGCCAGCAGTGTACATTTCCCCGGGACTAGCGCGCGCACAGATACGCAGTATTTT
TRBJ2-2	TRBD1	-	TRBV29-1	CSVDTGANGELFF	TGCAGCGTTGATACAGGGGCTAACGGGGAGCTGTTTTTT
TRBJ2-1	TRBD2	-	TRBV19	CASSIDLAGVGDNEQFF	TGTGCCAGTAGTATAGATCTAGCGGGAGTCGGCGACAATGAGCAGTTCTTC
TRBJ2-1	-	-	TRBV7-2	CASSLARENNEQFF	TGTGCCAGCAGCTTAGCGCGGGAAAACAATGAGCAGTTCTTC
TRBJ2-7	-	-	TRBV6-1	CASSLVSSSYEQYF	TGTGCCAGCAGTTTGGTGTCGAGCTCCTACGAGCAGTACTTC
TRBJ1-4	-	-	TRBV5-1	CASADGRGFEKLFF	TGCGCCAGCGCGGATGGGAGGGGGTTTGAAAAACTGTTTTTT
TRBJ2-2	TRBD1	-	TRBV28	CASSTQKDRVSPGELFF	TGTGCCAGCAGCACCCAAAAGGACAGGGTGAGTCCCGGGGAGCTGTTTTTT
TRBJ2-1	TRBD2	-	TRBV5-1	CASSFSGGSNEQFF	TGCGCCAGCAGCTTTAGCGGGGGGAGTAATGAGCAGTTCTTC
TRBJ1-1	TRBD1	-	TRBV28	CASSRPGQGNTEAFF	TGTGCCAGCAGCAGACCAGGACAGGGCAACACTGAAGCTTTCTTT
TRBJ1-3	-	-	TRBV27	CASRRAGAGGNTIYF	TGTGCCAGCAGAAGAGCGGGGGCAGGTGGAAACACCATATATTTT